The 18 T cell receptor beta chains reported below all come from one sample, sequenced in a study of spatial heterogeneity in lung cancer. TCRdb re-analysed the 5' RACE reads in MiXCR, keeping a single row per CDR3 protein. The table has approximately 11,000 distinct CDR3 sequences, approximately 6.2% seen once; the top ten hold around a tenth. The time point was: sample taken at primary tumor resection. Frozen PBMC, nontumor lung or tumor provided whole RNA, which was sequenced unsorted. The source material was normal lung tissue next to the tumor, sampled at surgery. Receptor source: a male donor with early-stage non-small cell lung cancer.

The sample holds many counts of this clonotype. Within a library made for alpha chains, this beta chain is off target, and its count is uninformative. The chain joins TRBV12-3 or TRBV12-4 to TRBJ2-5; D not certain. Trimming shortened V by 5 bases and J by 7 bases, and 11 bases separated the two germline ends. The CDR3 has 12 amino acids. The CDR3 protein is CASSLPGPTQYF. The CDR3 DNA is TGTGCCAGCAGTCTCCCGGGTCCGACCCAGTACTTC.

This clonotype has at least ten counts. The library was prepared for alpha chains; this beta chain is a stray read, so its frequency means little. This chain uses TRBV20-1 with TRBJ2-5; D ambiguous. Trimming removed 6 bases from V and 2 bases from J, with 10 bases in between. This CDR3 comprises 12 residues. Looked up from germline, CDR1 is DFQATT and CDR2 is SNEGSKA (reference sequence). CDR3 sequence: CSAGGIQETQYF. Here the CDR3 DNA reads TGCAGTGCCGGTGGGATTCAAGAGACCCAGTACTTC.

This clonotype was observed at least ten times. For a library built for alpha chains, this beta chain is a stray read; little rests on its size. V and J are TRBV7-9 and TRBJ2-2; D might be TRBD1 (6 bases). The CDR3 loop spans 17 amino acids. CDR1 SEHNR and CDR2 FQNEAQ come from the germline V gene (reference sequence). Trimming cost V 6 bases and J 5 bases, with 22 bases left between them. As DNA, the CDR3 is TGTGCCAGCAGTTCGGCCGCTCAACAGGGCGGAACCGGGGAGCTGTTTTTT. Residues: CASSSAAQQGGTGELFF. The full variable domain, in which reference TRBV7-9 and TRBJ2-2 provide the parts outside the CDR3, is DTGVSQNPRHKITKRGQNVTFRCDPISEHNRLYWYRQTLGQGPEFLTYFQNEAQLEKSRLLSDRFSAERPKGSFSTLEIQRTEQGDSAMYLCASSSAAQQGGTGELFFGEGSRLTVL.

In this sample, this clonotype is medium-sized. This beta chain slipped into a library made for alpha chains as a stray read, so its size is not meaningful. The CDR3, as DNA: TGTGCCAGCAGCAGACAGTCGAACTCTGGAAACACCATATATTTT. Encoded protein: CASSRQSNSGNTIYF. This chain uses TRBV5-6 with TRBJ1-3; D possibly corresponds to TRBD1 (5 bases). This CDR3 is built from 15 residues. CDR1 and CDR2 from the germline V gene are SGHDT and YYEEEE. The germline V and J ends were trimmed by 4 bases and 0 bases, with 11 bases remaining between them.

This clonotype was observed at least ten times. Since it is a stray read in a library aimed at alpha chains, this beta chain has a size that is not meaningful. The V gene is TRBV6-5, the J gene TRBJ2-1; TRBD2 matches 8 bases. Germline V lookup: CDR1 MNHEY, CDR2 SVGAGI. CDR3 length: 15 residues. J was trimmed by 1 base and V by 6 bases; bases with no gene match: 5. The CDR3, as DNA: TGTGCCAGCAGCGGGTCGGGGGGGTCCTACAATGAGCAGTTCTTC. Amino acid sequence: CASSGSGGSYNEQFF.

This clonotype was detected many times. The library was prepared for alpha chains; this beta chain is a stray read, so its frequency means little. In DNA, the CDR3 is TGTGCCAGCAGCCTGTACATGGTAAGGGACGAGCAGTACTTC. Encoded protein: CASSLYMVRDEQYF. The chain has TRBV7-2 and TRBJ2-7; D is unresolved. Germline V CDR1 and CDR2: SGHTA, FQGNSA. V was clipped by 5 bases and J by 5 bases, with 16 bases between them. CDR3 length equals 14 residues.

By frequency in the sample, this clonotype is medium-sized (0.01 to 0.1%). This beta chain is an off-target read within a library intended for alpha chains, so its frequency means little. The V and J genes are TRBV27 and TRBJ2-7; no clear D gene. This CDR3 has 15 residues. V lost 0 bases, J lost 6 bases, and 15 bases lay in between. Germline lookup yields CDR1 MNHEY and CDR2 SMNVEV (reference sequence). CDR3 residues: CASSLSLTSWTEQYF. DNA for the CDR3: TGTGCCAGCAGTTTATCACTAACGAGTTGGACCGAGCAGTACTTC.

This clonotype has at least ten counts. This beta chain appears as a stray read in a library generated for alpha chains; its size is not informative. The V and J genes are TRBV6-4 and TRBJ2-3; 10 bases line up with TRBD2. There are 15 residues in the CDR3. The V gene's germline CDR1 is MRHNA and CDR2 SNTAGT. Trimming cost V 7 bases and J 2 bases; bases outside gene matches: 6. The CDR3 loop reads CASTKTSGSTDTQYF. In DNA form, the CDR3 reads TGTGCCAGCACCAAGACTAGCGGGTCCACAGATACGCAGTATTTT.

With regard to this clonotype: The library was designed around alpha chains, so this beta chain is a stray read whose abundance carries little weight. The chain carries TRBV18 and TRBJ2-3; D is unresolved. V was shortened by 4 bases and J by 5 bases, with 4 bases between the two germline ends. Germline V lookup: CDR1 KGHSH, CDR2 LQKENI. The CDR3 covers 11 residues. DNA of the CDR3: TGTGCCAGCTCACGACTAGATACGCAGTATTTT. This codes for CASSRLDTQYF.

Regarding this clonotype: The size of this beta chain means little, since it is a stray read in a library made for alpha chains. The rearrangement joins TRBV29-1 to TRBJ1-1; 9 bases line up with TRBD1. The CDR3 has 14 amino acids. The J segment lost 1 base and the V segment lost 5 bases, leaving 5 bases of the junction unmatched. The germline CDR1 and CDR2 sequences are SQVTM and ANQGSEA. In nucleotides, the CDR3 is TGCAGCGTTCGGACAGGGGCTGGGAACACTGAAGCTTTCTTT. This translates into CSVRTGAGNTEAFF.

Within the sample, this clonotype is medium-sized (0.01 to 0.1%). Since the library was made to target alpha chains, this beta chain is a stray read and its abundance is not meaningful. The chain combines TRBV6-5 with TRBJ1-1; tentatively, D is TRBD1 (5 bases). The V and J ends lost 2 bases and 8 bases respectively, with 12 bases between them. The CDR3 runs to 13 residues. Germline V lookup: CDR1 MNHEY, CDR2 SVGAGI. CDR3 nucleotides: TGTGCCAGCAGTTACCGTGGGGGGAGGGAAGCTTTCTTT. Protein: CASSYRGGREAFF.

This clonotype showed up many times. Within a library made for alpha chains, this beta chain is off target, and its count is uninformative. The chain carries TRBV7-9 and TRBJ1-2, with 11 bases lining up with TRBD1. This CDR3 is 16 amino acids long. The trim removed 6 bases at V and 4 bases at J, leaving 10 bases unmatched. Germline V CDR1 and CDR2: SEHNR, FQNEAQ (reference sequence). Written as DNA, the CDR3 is TGTGCCAGCAGTCGGACAGGGGGCGTCAAAAGCTATGGCTACACCTTC. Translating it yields CASSRTGGVKSYGYTF. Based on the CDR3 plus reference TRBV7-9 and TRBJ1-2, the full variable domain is DTGVSQNPRHKITKRGQNVTFRCDPISEHNRLYWYRQTLGQGPEFLTYFQNEAQLEKSRLLSDRFSAERPKGSFSTLEIQRTEQGDSAMYLCASSRTGGVKSYGYTFGSGTRLTVV.

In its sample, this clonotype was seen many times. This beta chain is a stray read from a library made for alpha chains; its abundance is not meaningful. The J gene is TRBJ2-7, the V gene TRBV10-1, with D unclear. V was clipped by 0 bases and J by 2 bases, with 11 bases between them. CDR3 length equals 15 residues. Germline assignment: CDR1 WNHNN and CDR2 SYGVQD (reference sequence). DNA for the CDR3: TGCGCCAGCAGTGAGTCGGGAACGAGTCCCTACGAGCAGTACTTC. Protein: CASSESGTSPYEQYF.

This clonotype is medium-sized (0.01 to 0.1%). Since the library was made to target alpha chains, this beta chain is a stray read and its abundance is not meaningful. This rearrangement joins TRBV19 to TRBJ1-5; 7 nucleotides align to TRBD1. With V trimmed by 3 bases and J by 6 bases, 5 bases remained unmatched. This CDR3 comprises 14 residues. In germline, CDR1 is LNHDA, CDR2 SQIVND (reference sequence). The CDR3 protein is CASSMPGGGQPQHF. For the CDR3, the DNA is TGTGCCAGTAGTATGCCAGGGGGAGGTCAGCCCCAGCATTTT.

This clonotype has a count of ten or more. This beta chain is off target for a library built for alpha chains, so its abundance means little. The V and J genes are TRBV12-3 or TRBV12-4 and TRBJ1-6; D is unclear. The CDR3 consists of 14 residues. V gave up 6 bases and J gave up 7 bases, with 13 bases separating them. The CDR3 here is CASSYSTGNSPLHF. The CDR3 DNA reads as TGTGCCAGCAGCTATTCGACTGGAAATTCACCCCTCCACTTT.

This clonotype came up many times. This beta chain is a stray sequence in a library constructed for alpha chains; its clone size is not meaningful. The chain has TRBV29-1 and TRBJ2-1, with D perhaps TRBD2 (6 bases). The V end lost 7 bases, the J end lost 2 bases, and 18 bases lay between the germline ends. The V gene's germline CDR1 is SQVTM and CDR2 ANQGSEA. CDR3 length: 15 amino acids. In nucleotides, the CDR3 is TGCAGCGGAAGACATAGCGGCGGGACCTACAATGAGCAGTTCTTC. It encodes CSGRHSGGTYNEQFF.

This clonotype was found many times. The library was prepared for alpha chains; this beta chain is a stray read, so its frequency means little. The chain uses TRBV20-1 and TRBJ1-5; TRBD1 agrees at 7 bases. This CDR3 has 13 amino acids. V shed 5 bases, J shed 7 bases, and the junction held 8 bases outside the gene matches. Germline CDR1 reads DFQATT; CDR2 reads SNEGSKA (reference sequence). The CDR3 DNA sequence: TGCAGTGCTCGAACAGGGGAAGGCCAGCCCCAGCATTTT. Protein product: CSARTGEGQPQHF.

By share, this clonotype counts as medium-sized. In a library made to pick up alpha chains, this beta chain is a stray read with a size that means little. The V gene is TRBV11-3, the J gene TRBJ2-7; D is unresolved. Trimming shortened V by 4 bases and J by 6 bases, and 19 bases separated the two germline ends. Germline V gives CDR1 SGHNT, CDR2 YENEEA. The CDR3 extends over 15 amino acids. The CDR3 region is CASSSSGPASGEQYF. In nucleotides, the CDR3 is TGTGCCAGCAGCTCGTCCGGACCGGCGAGTGGCGAGCAGTACTTC.